The 30 T cell receptor beta chains presented below share a single source sample, sequenced in a study of breast tumors, draining lymph nodes, adjacent tissues. TCRdb redid the calling of the multiplex PCR reads with MiXCR, one entry per CDR3 protein. The sample has approximately 100,000 distinct CDR3 sequences; 20% to 25% are singletons. Breast cancer patients provided tissue from their axillary draining lymph nodes. Input material: axillary lymph node tissue. These receptors all stem from a female donor with breast cancer. Some clones in this sample may be carry-over from other donors' samples.

This clonotype occurred a few times. The V and J genes are TRBV7-9 and TRBJ2-2; 9 nucleotides match TRBD1. V shed 5 bases, J shed 0 bases, and the junction held 10 bases outside the gene matches. The CDR3 contains 18 residues. CDR1 is SEHNR and CDR2 is FQNEAQ in the germline V gene (reference sequence). CDR3: CASSPRGTGKPNTGELFF. In DNA form, the CDR3 reads TGTGCCAGCAGCCCGAGAGGGACAGGGAAACCGAACACCGGGGAGCTGTTTTTT.

This clonotype was seen repeatedly, ten times or more. The V gene is TRBV5-1, the J gene TRBJ1-5, with unresolved D. Per the germline V gene, CDR1 is SGHRS and CDR2 is YFSETQ. Trimming stripped 7 bases from V and 4 bases from J, with 3 bases between. The CDR3 has 10 amino acids. The CDR3 is CASQNQPQHF. DNA of the CDR3: TGCGCCAGCCAAAATCAGCCCCAGCATTTT.

This clonotype was detected ten times or more. The V call is TRBV4-1, the J call TRBJ2-5; TRBD1 or TRBD2 may be the D gene (6 bases each). V shed 1 base and J shed 5 bases, with 17 bases lying between them. The CDR3 contains 16 residues. The germline V gene encodes CDR1 MGHRA and CDR2 YSYEKL. The CDR3 coding sequence is TGCGCCAGCAGCCAAGGCTCAACAGGGAGGCAGGAGACCCAGTACTTC. This sequence encodes CASSQGSTGRQETQYF.

As for this clonotype: A much larger clone is a single base away; this may be a read error. The V and J genes are TRBV3-1 and TRBJ1-2, with D possibly TRBD1 on 5 matching bases. The CDR3 is 13 amino acids. Germline-derived CDR1 and CDR2 are LGHDT and YNNKEL (reference sequence). The CDR3 loop reads CASSQEGAGGYAF. DNA of the CDR3: TGTGCCAGCAGCCAAGAAGGGGCGGGTGGCTACGCCTTC. Full variable domain (missing parts from reference TRBV3-1 and TRBJ1-2): DTAVSQTPKYLVTQMGNDKSIKCEQNLGHDTMYWYKQDSKKFLKIMFSYNNKELIINETVPNRFSPKSPDKAHLNLHINSLELGDSAVYFCASSQEGAGGYAFGSGTRLTVV.

This clonotype was counted at least ten times. This chain uses TRBV6-1 with TRBJ1-6; 10 positions match TRBD1. The CDR3 covers 16 residues. V lost 8 bases and J lost 9; bases outside the gene matches: 13. Germline-derived CDR1 and CDR2 are MNHNS and SASEGT. The CDR3 loop is CASQLIKDRGGSPLHF. CDR3 in DNA: TGTGCCAGCCAACTTATAAAGGACAGGGGGGGTTCACCCCTCCACTTT.

Ten or more counts support this clonotype. The genes are TRBV5-5 and TRBJ2-1, with 10 positions matching TRBD2. The V gene's germline CDR1 is SGHKS and CDR2 YYEKEE (reference sequence). CDR3 length: 15 amino acids. V shed 4 bases, J shed 5 bases, and the junction held 6 bases outside the gene matches. CDR3 region: CASSRRTSGDNEQFF. CDR3 nucleotide sequence: TGTGCCAGCAGCAGACGGACTAGCGGAGACAATGAGCAGTTCTTC.

The sample holds many counts of this clonotype. This chain joins TRBV7-2 and TRBJ2-3; 10 bases are a match to TRBD2. Per germline, CDR1 SGHTA and CDR2 FQGNSA. CDR3 size: 14 residues. The trim removed 4 bases at V and 6 bases at J, leaving 4 bases unmatched. CDR3 sequence reads: CASSWGLASDTQYF. The CDR3 coding sequence is TGTGCCAGCAGCTGGGGACTAGCGAGCGATACGCAGTATTTT.

This clonotype has ten or more counts. The chain couples TRBV10-3 to TRBJ2-2; 9 nucleotides line up with TRBD2. Trimming took 6 bases from V and 2 from J; bases not matched to a gene: 7. Germline CDR1 reads ENHRY; CDR2 reads SYGVKD. The CDR3 is 16 amino acids. CDR3 sequence: CAISPASGANTGELFF. The CDR3, as DNA: TGTGCCATCAGCCCTGCTAGCGGGGCTAACACCGGGGAGCTGTTTTTT.

Many counts were recorded for this clonotype. The chain carries TRBV4-2 and TRBJ2-2; D not certain. The CDR3 loop spans 13 amino acids. V was trimmed by 2 bases and J by 2 bases, leaving 3 bases between them. Germline V gene data show CDR1 as LGHNA and CDR2 as YNFKEQ. CDR3 in DNA: TGTGCCAGCAGCCAATTAAACACCGGGGAGCTGTTTTTT. This codes for CASSQLNTGELFF.

As concerns this clonotype: A junction boundary mismatches the germline segment, possibly from a read error. This chain joins TRBV5-1 and TRBJ2-2; TRBD1 might be the D (6 bases). Germline V gene data show CDR1 as SGHRS and CDR2 as YFSETQ. There are 15 residues in the CDR3. The CDR3: CASSWDAQGTGEPFF. The CDR3 coding sequence is TGCGCCAGCAGCTGGGATGCGCAGGGGACCGGGGAGCCGTTTTTT.

This clonotype was observed at least ten times. V and J are TRBV4-1 and TRBJ2-3; 10 positions match TRBD2. Germline V CDR1 and CDR2: MGHRA, YSYEKL. J lost 4 bases, V lost 1 base, and 5 bases had no gene match. This CDR3 has 16 amino acids. The CDR3 DNA is TGCGCCAGCAGCCAAGGGCAACTAGCGGGACCAGATACGCAGTATTTT. It is translated as CASSQGQLAGPDTQYF.

The genes are TRBV12-3 or TRBV12-4 and TRBJ1-2, with 8 bases lining up with TRBD1. The CDR3 loop spans 17 amino acids. Germline trimming cut 2 bases from V and 6 bases from J; bases unmatched to any gene: 14. The CDR3 here is CASSLWLPTGDRNGYTF. The CDR3, as DNA: TGTGCCAGCAGTTTATGGTTACCGACAGGGGATCGAAATGGCTACACCTTC.

The chain combines TRBV6-5 with TRBJ2-3; 8 bases fit TRBD2. This CDR3 region has 18 residues. V lost 6 bases, J lost 0 bases, and 14 bases stayed unmatched. Germline V gene lookup returns CDR1 MNHEY and CDR2 SVGAGI. The CDR3 DNA reads TGTGCCAGCAGCACCACACCCGATAGCGGGACAAGCACAGATACGCAGTATTTT. Protein sequence: CASSTTPDSGTSTDTQYF.

At least ten counts were recorded for this clonotype. The V gene is TRBV12-3 or TRBV12-4, the J gene TRBJ2-1, with D possibly TRBD1 on 6 matching bases. V lost 8 bases to trimming and J lost 0 bases, with 14 bases between them. CDR3 length: 15 residues. The CDR3 protein is CASLRGQSSYNEQFF. The CDR3 nucleotides read TGTGCCAGCCTCAGGGGTCAGAGCTCCTACAATGAGCAGTTCTTC.

At least ten counts were recorded for this clonotype. The J gene is TRBJ2-3, the V gene TRBV9; D is perhaps TRBD2 (5 bases). The CDR3 spans 16 residues. From germline, CDR1 is SGDLS and CDR2 YYNGEE. Trimming removed 4 bases at V and 2 bases at J, with 17 bases between. CDR3 amino acids: CASSPAVTTFTDTQYF. CDR3 nucleotides: TGTGCCAGCAGCCCAGCAGTGACTACCTTCACAGATACGCAGTATTTT. The whole variable domain, remainder taken from reference TRBV9 and TRBJ2-3, is DSGVTQTPKHLITATGQRVTLRCSPRSGDLSVYWYQQSLDQGLQFLIQYYNGEERAKGNILERFSAQQFPDLHSELNLSSLELGDSALYFCASSPAVTTFTDTQYFGPGTRLTVL.

This clonotype appeared many times. The chain uses TRBV2 and TRBJ1-4, with D possibly TRBD1 on 6 matching bases. The CDR3 has 14 residues. Germline lookup yields CDR1 SNHLY and CDR2 FYNNEI. V lost 7 bases to trimming and J lost 7 bases, with 16 bases between them. The CDR3 spells CASTLGTRAEKLFF. CDR3 in DNA: TGTGCCAGCACTCTGGGGACAAGAGCTGAAAAACTGTTTTTT.

This clonotype was observed a handful of times. This may be a read error, as it is one base from a much larger clone. The gene calls are TRBV25-1 and TRBJ1-3, with D possibly TRBD1 on 6 matching bases. Germline-derived CDR1 and CDR2 are MGHDK and SYGVNS. Trimming stripped 4 bases from V and 0 bases from J, with 10 bases between. The CDR3 runs 15 residues. Written as DNA, the CDR3 is TGTGCCAGCAGTGGGCGAGGGGGCTCTGGAAACACCATATATTTT. Its protein is CASSGRGGSGNTIYF.

This clonotype was recorded at least ten times. V usage is TRBV27 and J usage is TRBJ2-7; no definite D call. Trimming stripped 5 bases from V and 7 bases from J, with 9 bases between. This CDR3 is built from 11 residues. Germline assignment: CDR1 MNHEY and CDR2 SMNVEV (reference sequence). This chain's CDR3 is CASSREEEQYF. In DNA form, the CDR3 reads TGTGCCAGCAGTCGCGAGGAGGAGCAGTACTTC.

This clonotype has a single count. An end of the junction does not agree with germline; a read error may underlie this. This sequence joins TRBV18 and TRBJ2-1; D remains ambiguous. Germline V gene data show CDR1 as KGHSH and CDR2 as LQKENI. This CDR3 contains 13 residues. CDR3 coding DNA: TGTGCCAGCTCACCACCGACGACCGTAGATCAGCTCTTC. It codes for CASSPPTTVDQLF.

This chain uses TRBV2 with TRBJ1-1; D gene unclear. This CDR3 has 14 amino acids. V shed 7 bases and J shed 0 bases, with 12 bases lying between them. Germline CDR1 SNHLY, CDR2 FYNNEI. The DNA for the CDR3 is TGTGCCAGCACTGGAACGGTGATGAACACTGAAGCTTTCTTT. Its protein is CASTGTVMNTEAFF.

This clonotype has at least ten counts. The CDR3 loop reads CASTPPGQSLYEQYF. Here the CDR3 DNA reads TGTGCCAGCACCCCTCCGGGACAGTCGCTTTACGAGCAGTACTTC. The chain links TRBV28 to TRBJ2-7, with 7 bases fitting TRBD1. Germline CDR1 is MDHEN and CDR2 is SYDVKM. This CDR3 is built from 15 residues. The V gene end was trimmed by 7 bases and the J gene end by 4 bases; junction bases not matched to a gene: 13. Supplemented by reference TRBV28 and TRBJ2-7, the full variable domain reads DVKVTQSSRYLVKRTGEKVFLECVQDMDHENMFWYRQDPGLGLRLIYFSYDVKMKEKGDIPEGYSVSREKKERFSLILESASTNQTSMYLCASTPPGQSLYEQYFGPGTRLTVT.

This clonotype occurred a few times. The genes are TRBV30 and TRBJ1-6, with 8 bases lining up with TRBD1. This CDR3 contains 16 residues. J gave up 10 bases and V 4 bases, and 15 bases lay outside the gene matches. CDR1 and CDR2 from the germline V gene are GTSNPN and SVGIG (reference sequence). This CDR3 reads CAWNHRGFSTRSPLHF. CDR3 coding DNA: TGTGCCTGGAACCACAGGGGGTTCAGTACGAGATCACCCCTCCACTTT. The full variable domain, its missing parts supplied by reference TRBV30 and TRBJ1-6, is SQTIHQWPATLVQPVGSPLSLECTVEGTSNPNLYWYRQAAGRGLQLLFYSVGIGQISSEVPQNLSASRPQDRQFILSSKKLLLSDSGFYLCAWNHRGFSTRSPLHFGNGTRLTVT.

This clonotype was recorded many times. CDR3 loop: CASSLRMPWDGYTF. The CDR3, as DNA: TGTGCCAGCAGCTTAAGGATGCCGTGGGACGGCTACACCTTC. The gene calls are TRBV11-2 and TRBJ1-2, with D possibly TRBD1 on 5 matching bases. The CDR3 extends over 14 amino acids. Looked up from germline, CDR1 is SGHAT and CDR2 is FQNNGV. V was trimmed by 2 bases and J by 8 bases, leaving 15 bases between them.

This clonotype came up many times. In DNA form, the CDR3 reads TGTGCCAGCAGCTTCCACGCGACGGGCACAGGAACGAACACCGGGGAGCTGTTTTTT. It codes for CASSFHATGTGTNTGELFF. The genes are TRBV7-9 and TRBJ2-2, with a tentative D call TRBD1 (5 bases). Per the germline V gene, CDR1 is SEHNR and CDR2 is FQNEAQ (reference sequence). V was cut by 3 bases and J by 0 bases, with 20 bases left in between. The length of the CDR3 is 19 residues. The whole variable domain, remainder taken from reference TRBV7-9 and TRBJ2-2, is DTGVSQNPRHKITKRGQNVTFRCDPISEHNRLYWYRQTLGQGPEFLTYFQNEAQLEKSRLLSDRFSAERPKGSFSTLEIQRTEQGDSAMYLCASSFHATGTGTNTGELFFGEGSRLTVL.

The sample holds many counts of this clonotype. This chain joins TRBV20-1 and TRBJ1-6; D gene ambiguous. Trimming left V 0 bases short and J 5 bases short, with 5 bases between. The CDR3 has 13 residues. Germline V CDR1 and CDR2: DFQATT, SNEGSKA (reference sequence). CDR3 nucleotide sequence: TGCAGTGCTAGAGAACATAATAATTCACCCCTCCACTTT. Encoded protein: CSAREHNNSPLHF.

The CDR3 region has the DNA TGTGCCACCAGTGATGCCACCGGGACAGGGAACAATGAGCAGTTCTTC. This codes for CATSDATGTGNNEQFF. The V call is TRBV24-1, the J call TRBJ2-1, with 9 bases that match TRBD1. CDR1 and CDR2 (germline): KGHDR, SFDVKD. Trimming at V came to 3 bases and at J to 5 bases, leaving 7 bases not matched to a gene. The CDR3 loop spans 16 amino acids.

This clonotype was observed many times. The chain links TRBV6-4 to TRBJ2-5; D is possibly TRBD1 or TRBD2 (5 bases each). V lost 5 bases and J 5 bases, leaving 12 bases between the germline ends. Germline CDR1 is MRHNA and CDR2 is SNTAGT. This CDR3 has 13 residues. In DNA, the CDR3 is TGTGCCAGCAGTAGGGAGAGGGACGAGACCCAGTACTTC. Its protein product is CASSRERDETQYF.

In its sample, this clonotype was seen many times. The J gene is TRBJ2-1, the V gene TRBV7-3; D unresolved. Per germline, CDR1 SGHTA and CDR2 FQGTGA. V dropped 4 bases and J dropped 6 bases, with 13 bases sitting between them. The CDR3 totals 14 residues. CDR3 coding DNA: TGTGCCAGCAGCTCCTCCCTAGTGGGCAATGAGCAGTTCTTC. This translates into CASSSSLVGNEQFF.

Ten or more counts support this clonotype. V and J are TRBV7-3 and TRBJ2-1; D perhaps matches TRBD2 (5 bases). Germline V gene data show CDR1 as SGHTA and CDR2 as FQGTGA. This CDR3 is built from 15 residues. Trimming took 1 base from V and 3 from J, leaving 10 bases between them. The CDR3 loop reads CASSLSIGNYNEQFF. CDR3 nucleotides: TGTGCCAGCAGCTTAAGTATCGGGAACTACAATGAGCAGTTCTTC.

This clonotype was counted only a few times. V gene TRBV2 combines with J gene TRBJ2-7; the D gene could be TRBD1 or TRBD2 (5 bases each). V lost 3 bases and J lost 2, with 8 bases in between. CDR1 is SNHLY and CDR2 is FYNNEI in the germline V gene. The CDR3 spans 13 residues. The CDR3 here is CASSEGDTYEQYF. The CDR3 DNA is TGTGCCAGCAGTGAGGGGGATACCTACGAGCAGTACTTC.